Presented here are 9 T cell receptor beta chains from one specimen sequenced in a study of blood T cells in healthy people across ages. A sample-barcoded 5' primer and a J-beta primer mix were used in a second PCR of about 7 to 12 cycles. TCRdb processed the 5' RACE reads anew with MiXCR; each CDR3 protein has one entry. The sample yields a few hundred thousand distinct CDR3 sequences, roughly a quarter seen once. The data also belong to a second study, concerning T cells of mothers and their children.

The sample taken for sequencing was blood. These receptor sequences come from a boy between 2 and 10 years old in good health.

This clonotype has a handful of counts. This chain connects TRBV6-5 to TRBJ1-2; D gene ambiguous. The CDR3 loop spans 13 amino acids. Trimming left V 7 bases short and J 0 bases short, with 9 bases between. Germline CDR1 MNHEY, CDR2 SVGAGI. The CDR3 nucleotides are TGTGCCAGCACGGTCAACACTAACTATGGCTACACCTTC. Its protein product is CASTVNTNYGYTF.

A few counts support this clonotype. This chain's CDR3 is CASSRTGTTYEQYF. The CDR3 nucleotides are TGTGCCAGCAGCCGGACAGGGACGACCTACGAGCAGTACTTC. The chain uses TRBV6-5 and TRBJ2-7, with 8 positions matching TRBD1. With 6 bases clipped from V and 2 bases from J, the junction kept 6 bases outside the gene matches. CDR1 is MNHEY and CDR2 is SVGAGI in the germline V gene. The CDR3 is 14 amino acids.

The CDR3 DNA follows: TGTGCCAGCAGTGGGACAGGGGCGGACTATGGCTACACCTTC. Translated: CASSGTGADYGYTF. This rearrangement joins TRBV2 to TRBJ1-2; TRBD1 aligns across 9 bases. The junction had 3 bases not matched to a gene; V was cut back by 4 bases and J by 3 bases. Per germline, CDR1 SNHLY and CDR2 FYNNEI. This CDR3 is 14 amino acids long.

V is TRBV6-6 and J is TRBJ1-6, with D maybe TRBD1 (5 bases). Trimming shortened V by 6 bases and J by 6 bases, and 9 bases separated the two germline ends. Germline V gene lookup returns CDR1 MNHNY and CDR2 SVGAGI (reference sequence). CDR3 length equals 13 residues. This CDR3 is CASRETVNSPLHF. The CDR3 nucleotides read TGTGCCAGCAGGGAGACAGTTAATTCACCCCTCCACTTT.

This chain uses TRBV6-2 or TRBV6-3 with TRBJ2-7; D remains ambiguous. Between the trimmed V and J ends, which lost 7 bases and 4 bases, there was a span of 11 bases. This CDR3 is built from 12 residues. CDR1 and CDR2 (germline): MNHEY, SVGEGT. The CDR3 here is CASTIPSYEQYF. CDR3 nucleotides: TGTGCCAGCACCATCCCCAGTTACGAGCAGTACTTC.

This clonotype was seen more than once but under ten times. The rearrangement uses TRBV3-1 and TRBJ1-1; D not resolved. Trimming removed 2 bases from V and 0 bases from J, with 10 bases in between. Germline CDR1 reads LGHDT; CDR2 reads YNNKEL (reference sequence). The CDR3 has 15 amino acids. The CDR3 bases are TGTGCCAGCAGCCAAACAGAGACCTTGAACACTGAAGCTTTCTTT. Its translation: CASSQTETLNTEAFF.

This clonotype has just one count. J is TRBJ1-1 and V is TRBV12-3 or TRBV12-4; TRBD1 matches 7 bases. The CDR3 extends over 14 amino acids. V lost 5 bases to trimming and J lost 6 bases; unmatched junction nucleotides: 9. CDR3 sequence: CASSRQGIVAEAFF. The CDR3 DNA is TGTGCCAGCAGTCGACAGGGAATAGTCGCTGAAGCTTTCTTT.

The V call is TRBV9, the J call TRBJ2-3, with D perhaps matching TRBD1 or TRBD2 (5 bases each). CDR3 length equals 17 residues. Trimming shortened V by 0 bases and J by 4 bases, and 18 bases separated the two germline ends. Germline values: CDR1 SGDLS, CDR2 YYNGEE. The chain's CDR3 is CASSVAPGRALPDTQYF. CDR3 nucleotide sequence: TGTGCCAGCAGCGTAGCTCCAGGGCGGGCCCTCCCAGATACGCAGTATTTT.

The sample holds a few counts of this clonotype. The chain links TRBV27 to TRBJ1-2; D is unclear. The CDR3 loop spans 14 amino acids. From germline, CDR1 is MNHEY and CDR2 SMNVEV (reference sequence). The V end lost 6 bases, the J end lost 4 bases, and 15 bases lay between the germline ends. This CDR3 reads CASSPSSAGYGYTF. The CDR3 region has the DNA TGTGCCAGCAGCCCCAGCAGTGCAGGCTATGGCTACACCTTC.